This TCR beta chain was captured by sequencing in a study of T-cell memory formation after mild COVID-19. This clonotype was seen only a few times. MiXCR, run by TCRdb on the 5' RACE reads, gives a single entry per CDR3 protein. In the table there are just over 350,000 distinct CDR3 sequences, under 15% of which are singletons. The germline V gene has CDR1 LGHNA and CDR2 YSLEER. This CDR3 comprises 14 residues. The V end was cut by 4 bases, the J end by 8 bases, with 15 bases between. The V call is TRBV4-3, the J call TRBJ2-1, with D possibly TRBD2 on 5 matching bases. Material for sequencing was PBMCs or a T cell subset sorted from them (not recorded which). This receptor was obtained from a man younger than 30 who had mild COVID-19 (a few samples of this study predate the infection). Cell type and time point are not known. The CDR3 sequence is CASSRELEGDEQFF. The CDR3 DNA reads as TGCGCCAGCAGCCGAGAACTCGAGGGCGATGAGCAGTTCTTC.